What follows is one TCR beta chain and its context. The source of the sample is a study of shared clonotypes between healthy human individuals. In the study overall: Donors consisted of two women and a few men between 18 and 49.

Only in-frame clones appear in the TCRdb table, and some are missing; sequencing was by immunoSEQ multiplex PCR. Found here are fewer than 700,000 clones, 70% to 80% of them singletons; the top ten hold around 13%. Donors were healthy HIV-negative adults without recently reported acute infections or vaccinations. Sequencing used PBMCs. This sequence originates from a woman between 40 and 50 years old in good health. Some clones in this sample may be carry-over from other donors' samples.

CDR3 sequence (DNA): TGCGCCAGCAGCTGGGGTACCGGGACAGGGCCCACAGATACGCAGTATTTT. Translated, it gives CASSWGTGTGPTDTQYF. The rearrangement links TRBV5-1 to TRBJ2-3, with 9 bases identical to TRBD1. From germline, CDR1 is SGHRS and CDR2 YFSETQ. Trimming took 3 bases from V and 2 from J; bases not matched to a gene: 10. CDR3 length: 17 amino acids. Combining the CDR3 with reference TRBV5-1 and TRBJ2-3 gives the whole variable domain KAGVTQTPRYLIKTRGQQVTLSCSPISGHRSVSWYQQTPGQGLQFLFEYFSETQRNKGNFPGRFSGRQFSNSRSEMNVSTLELGDSALYLCASSWGTGTGPTDTQYFGPGTRLTVL.